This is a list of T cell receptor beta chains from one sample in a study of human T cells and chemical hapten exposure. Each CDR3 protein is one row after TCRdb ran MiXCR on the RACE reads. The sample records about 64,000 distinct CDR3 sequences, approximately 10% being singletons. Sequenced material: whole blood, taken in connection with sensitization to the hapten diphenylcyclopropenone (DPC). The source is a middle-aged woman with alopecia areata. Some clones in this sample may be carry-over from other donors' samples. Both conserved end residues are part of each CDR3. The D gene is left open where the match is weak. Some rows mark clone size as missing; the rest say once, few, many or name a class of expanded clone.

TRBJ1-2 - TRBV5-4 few TGTGCCAGCAGCTTGAAAGGGGTCTATGGCTACACCTTC CASSLKGVYGYTF
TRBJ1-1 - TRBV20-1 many TGCAGTGCCCCAGACAGGACCGCGAGAACTGAAGCTTTCTTT CSAPDRTARTEAFF
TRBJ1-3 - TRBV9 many TGTGCCAGCAGCGTAGTTGTACAGACGAGGACTTGGGGAAACACCATATATTTT CASSVVVQTRTWGNTIYF
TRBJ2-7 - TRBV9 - TGTGCCAGTACGCCGGGACAACTGTCCTACGAGCAGTACTTC CASTPGQLSYEQYF
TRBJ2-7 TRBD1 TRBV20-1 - TGCAGTGCGCCGACAGGGGGCGAGTCCTACGAGCAGTACTTC CSAPTGGESYEQYF
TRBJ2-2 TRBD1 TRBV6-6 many TGTGCCAGCAGTTACAGGGACAGCTCCACCGGGGAGCTGTTTTTT CASSYRDSSTGELFF
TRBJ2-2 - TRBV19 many TGTGCCAGTAGTTTTAGCGCGACCGGGGAGCTGTTTTTT CASSFSATGELFF
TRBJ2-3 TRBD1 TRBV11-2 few TGTGCCAGCGAGGACAGGGCGAGCACAGATACGCAGTATTTT CASEDRASTDTQYF
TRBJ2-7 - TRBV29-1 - TGCAGCGTTGAGGATCGTGGCGGAAACTACGAGCAGTACTTC CSVEDRGGNYEQYF
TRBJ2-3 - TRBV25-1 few TGTGCCAGCAGTGAATCTGGGGGCCCGGGAGATACGCAGTATTTT CASSESGGPGDTQYF
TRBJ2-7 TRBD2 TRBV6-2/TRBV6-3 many TGTGCCAGCAGTAAACCGGGACTAGGGGCCTCCTACGAGCAGTACTTC CASSKPGLGASYEQYF
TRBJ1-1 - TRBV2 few TGTGCCAGCAGTAATATAGACCTGAACACTGAAGCTTTCTTT CASSNIDLNTEAFF
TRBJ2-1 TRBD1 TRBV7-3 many TGTGGCAGCGCGCGGGACAGGGGGATTTACAATGAGCAGTTCTTC CGSARDRGIYNEQFF
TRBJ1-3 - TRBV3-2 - - CASSVQVGAGNTIYF
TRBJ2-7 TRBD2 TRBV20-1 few TGCAGTGCTAGAGAGTACGGTAGCGGGATATACGAGCAGTACTTC CSAREYGSGIYEQYF
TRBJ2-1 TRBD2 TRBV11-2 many TGTGCCAGCACCCCCCGCAGCGGGAGGTTAGATGAGCAGTTCTTC CASTPRSGRLDEQFF
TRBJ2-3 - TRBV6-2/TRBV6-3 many TGTGCCAGATACGCCGGGCACACAGATACGCAGTATTTT CARYAGHTDTQYF
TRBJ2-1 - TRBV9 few TGTGCCAGCAGCTTAGGGGAGTACAATGAGCAGTTCTTC CASSLGEYNEQFF
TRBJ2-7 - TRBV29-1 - TGCAGCGTTGTTACAGGGCTAGTCGACGAGCAGTACTTC CSVVTGLVDEQYF
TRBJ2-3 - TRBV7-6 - TGTGCCAGCTCATGGGGGGGCACAGATACGCAGTATTTT CASSWGGTDTQYF
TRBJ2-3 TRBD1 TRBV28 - TGTGCCAGCAGTTCCGGGGGCCGACAGGGGATTTACACAGATACGCAGTATTTT CASSSGGRQGIYTDTQYF
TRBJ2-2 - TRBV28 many TGTGCCAGCAGTTTAACGGGAGCTCCATCGAACACCGGGGAGCTGTTTTTT CASSLTGAPSNTGELFF
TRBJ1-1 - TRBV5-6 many TGTGCCAGCAGCTCGATAGACCGAAGCATGAACACTGAAGCTTTCTTT CASSSIDRSMNTEAFF
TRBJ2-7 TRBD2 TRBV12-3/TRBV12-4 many TGTGCCAGCAGTCCCCAGGGACTAGCGGGTCCCTACGAGCAGTACTTC CASSPQGLAGPYEQYF
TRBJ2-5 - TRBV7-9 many TGTGCCAGCAGCCCTCGACAGCTACAAGAGACCCAGTACTTC CASSPRQLQETQYF
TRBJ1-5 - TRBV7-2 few TGTGCCAGCAGCTCCAGGGTTAGTCAGCCCCAGCATTTT CASSSRVSQPQHF
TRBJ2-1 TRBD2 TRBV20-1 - TGCAGTGCTACCCTCGCTAGCGGAAGAAACAATGAGCAGTTCTTC CSATLASGRNNEQFF
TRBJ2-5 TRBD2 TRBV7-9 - TGTGCCAGCAGCTTAACCAGCGGGGGGACCCAGTACTTC CASSLTSGGTQYF
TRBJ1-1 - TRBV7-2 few TGTGCCAGCAGCCCCCGGCGGGACGACACTGAAGCTTTCTTT CASSPRRDDTEAFF
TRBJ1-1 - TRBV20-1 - TGCAGTGCTCGCATGGACGGGAACACTGAAGCTTTCTTT CSARMDGNTEAFF
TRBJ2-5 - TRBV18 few TGTGCCAGCTCCCCAGACCAAGAGACCCAGTACTTC CASSPDQETQYF
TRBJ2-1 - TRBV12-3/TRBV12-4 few TGTGCCAGCAGTCCCCGACGGTGGGATGAGCAGTTCTTC CASSPRRWDEQFF
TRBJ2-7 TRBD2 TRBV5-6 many TGTGCCAGCAGCTTGGCGACTAGCGGATCGTTCCCAACCTACGAGCAGTACTTC CASSLATSGSFPTYEQYF
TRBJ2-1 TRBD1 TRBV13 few TGTGCCAGCAGCCATGACAGGGTCAACAATGAGCAGTTCTTC CASSHDRVNNEQFF
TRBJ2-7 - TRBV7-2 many TGTGCCAGCAGCTTAGGCCTAGCAACGGGCGAGCAGTACTTC CASSLGLATGEQYF
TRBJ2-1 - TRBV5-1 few TGCGCCAGCAGCCAGCTGACAGGTCTTAGGGAGCAGTTCTTC CASSQLTGLREQFF
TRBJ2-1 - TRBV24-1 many TGTGCCACCAGTGACACCGGGCCGGGGGGCAGGGATGAGCAGTTCTTC CATSDTGPGGRDEQFF
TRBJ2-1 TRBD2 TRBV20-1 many TGCAGTGCTAGTAGGACTAGCGGGAACTACAATGAGCAGTTCTTC CSASRTSGNYNEQFF
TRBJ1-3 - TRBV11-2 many TGTGCCAGCAGGTCCCCCGGCTCTGGAAACACCATATATTTT CASRSPGSGNTIYF
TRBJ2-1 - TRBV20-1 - TGCAGTGCTGGCGGGACCACTGACTACAATGAGCAGTTCTTC CSAGGTTDYNEQFF
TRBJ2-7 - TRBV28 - TGTGCCAGCAGCCTTAGGACTGAACCGACCTACGAGCAGTACTTC CASSLRTEPTYEQYF
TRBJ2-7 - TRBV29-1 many TGCAGCGTTGGACTAGGGGGCAACGAGCAGTACTTC CSVGLGGNEQYF
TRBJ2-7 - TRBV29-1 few TGCAGCGTCGTGACGATCGGTAGTTACGAGCAGTACTTC CSVVTIGSYEQYF